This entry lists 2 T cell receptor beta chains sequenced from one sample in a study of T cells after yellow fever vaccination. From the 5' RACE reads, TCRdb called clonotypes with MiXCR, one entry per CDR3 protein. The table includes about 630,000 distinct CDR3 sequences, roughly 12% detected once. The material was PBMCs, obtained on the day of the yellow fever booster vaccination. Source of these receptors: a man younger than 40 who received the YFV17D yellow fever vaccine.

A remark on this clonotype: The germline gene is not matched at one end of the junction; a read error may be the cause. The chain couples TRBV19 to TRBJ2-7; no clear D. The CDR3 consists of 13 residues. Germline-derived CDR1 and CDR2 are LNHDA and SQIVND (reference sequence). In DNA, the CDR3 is TGTGCCAGTAGACCGAGGAGCTCCCACGAGCAGTACTTC. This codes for CASRPRSSHEQYF.

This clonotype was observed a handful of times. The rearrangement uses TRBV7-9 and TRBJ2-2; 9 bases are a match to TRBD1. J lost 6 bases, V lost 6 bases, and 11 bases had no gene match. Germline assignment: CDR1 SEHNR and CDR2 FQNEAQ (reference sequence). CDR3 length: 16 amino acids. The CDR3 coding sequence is TGTGCCAGCAGGGTCCACGGGACAGGGCGTGCCGGGGAGCTGTTTTTT. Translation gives CASRVHGTGRAGELFF. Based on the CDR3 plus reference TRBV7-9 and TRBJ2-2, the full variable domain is DTGVSQNPRHKITKRGQNVTFRCDPISEHNRLYWYRQTLGQGPEFLTYFQNEAQLEKSRLLSDRFSAERPKGSFSTLEIQRTEQGDSAMYLCASRVHGTGRAGELFFGEGSRLTVL.